Listed here are 2 T cell receptor beta chains from one sample, sequenced in a study of blood T cell repertoires in COVID-19. This table comes from immunoSEQ multiplex PCR, and its TCRdb copy is limited to in-frame clones, with some not included. The data contain 120,000 to 150,000 clones, about 80% of them singletons. The source material was PBMCs or T cells enriched from blood (not recorded which). The receptors originated from a woman aged 18-29 years who had been exposed to COVID-19.

The V gene is TRBV9, the J gene TRBJ2-7; TRBD1 matches 11 bases. Trimming cost V 0 bases and J 0 bases; bases outside gene matches: 2. This CDR3 contains 16 residues. The germline CDR1 and CDR2 sequences are SGDLS and YYNGEE. The CDR3 here is CASSVEGQGASYEQYF. In DNA form, the CDR3 reads TGTGCCAGCAGCGTAGAAGGACAGGGGGCCTCCTACGAGCAGTACTTC. The full variable domain, in which reference TRBV9 and TRBJ2-7 provide the parts outside the CDR3, is DSGVTQTPKHLITATGQRVTLRCSPRSGDLSVYWYQQSLDQGLQFLIQYYNGEERAKGNILERFSAQQFPDLHSELNLSSLELGDSALYFCASSVEGQGASYEQYFGPGTRLTVT.

This clone was seen once. This sequence joins TRBV28 and TRBJ2-5; D is perhaps TRBD2 (6 bases). The CDR3 covers 13 residues. CDR1 is MDHEN, CDR2 SYDVKM, per germline. The germline V and J ends were trimmed by 3 bases and 5 bases, with 10 bases remaining between them. The CDR3 DNA reads as TGTGCCAGCAGTTTTCTAGCGATGGAGACCCAGTACTTC. Amino acid sequence: CASSFLAMETQYF.